Below are 5 T cell receptor beta chains sequenced from a single sample in a study of blood T cells in healthy people across ages. A second 7 to 11 cycle PCR used barcoded and J-beta primers. TCRdb passed the 5' RACE reads through MiXCR, listing each CDR3 protein once. The sample holds over 950,000 distinct CDR3 sequences, approximately 50% seen once. Sequenced material: blood. The origin of the receptors is a woman aged 55 to 70 in good health.

This chain joins TRBV27 and TRBJ2-3, with 9 bases lining up with TRBD2. Germline lookup yields CDR1 MNHEY and CDR2 SMNVEV (reference sequence). The CDR3 is made up of 15 amino acids. V shed 5 bases and J 3 bases; nucleotides not matched to a gene: 6. The CDR3: CASSPGLAETDTQYF. CDR3 coding DNA: TGTGCCAGCAGTCCGGGACTAGCAGAAACAGATACGCAGTATTTT.

The chain has TRBV4-3 and TRBJ2-7; D tentatively reads TRBD1 or TRBD2 (5 bases each). V lost 2 bases and J 9 bases, leaving 17 bases between the germline ends. Per germline, CDR1 LGHNA and CDR2 YSLEER. This CDR3 has 14 residues. CDR3 DNA sequence: TGCGCCAGCAGCCAAAAGGGACGCAGCATAGCGCAGTACTTC. Protein: CASSQKGRSIAQYF.

This chain links TRBV4-1 with TRBJ2-7; 8 bases are shared with TRBD1. Germline lookup yields CDR1 MGHRA and CDR2 YSYEKL. The CDR3 spans 16 residues. The trim removed 0 bases at V and 4 bases at J, leaving 8 bases unmatched. This CDR3 is CASSQDVGQGGYEQYF. The CDR3 DNA sequence: TGCGCCAGCAGCCAAGATGTAGGACAGGGAGGTTACGAGCAGTACTTC.

This clonotype has a handful of counts. The V call is TRBV6-5, the J call TRBJ2-7; no clear D. CDR1 and CDR2 from the germline V gene are MNHEY and SVGAGI. Trimming removed 3 bases at V and 2 bases at J, with 8 bases between. The CDR3 extends over 13 amino acids. The CDR3 loop reads CASSYRETYEQYF. DNA for the CDR3: TGTGCCAGCAGTTATAGGGAAACCTACGAGCAGTACTTC.

The chain employs TRBV20-1 and TRBJ2-3; D is ambiguous. The CDR3 is 12 amino acids. Trimming cost V 3 bases and J 6 bases, with 10 bases left between them. From germline, CDR1 is DFQATT and CDR2 SNEGSKA (reference sequence). DNA for the CDR3: TGCAGTGCTAGTCCCCAAGGCGATACGCAGTATTTT. Protein sequence: CSASPQGDTQYF.